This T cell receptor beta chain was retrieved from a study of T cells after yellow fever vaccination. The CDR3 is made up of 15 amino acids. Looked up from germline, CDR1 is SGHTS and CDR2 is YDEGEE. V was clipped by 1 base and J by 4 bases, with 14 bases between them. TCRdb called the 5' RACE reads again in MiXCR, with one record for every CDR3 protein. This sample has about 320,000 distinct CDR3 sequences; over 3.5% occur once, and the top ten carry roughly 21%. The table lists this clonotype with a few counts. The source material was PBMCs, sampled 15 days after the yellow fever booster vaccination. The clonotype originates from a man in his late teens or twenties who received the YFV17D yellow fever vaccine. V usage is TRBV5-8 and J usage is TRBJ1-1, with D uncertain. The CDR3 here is CASSLLSAPFTEAFF. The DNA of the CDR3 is TGTGCCAGCAGCTTGCTTTCCGCGCCCTTCACTGAAGCTTTCTTT.